This TCR beta chain was observed in a study of early T cells in non-severe SARS-CoV-2 infection. On the study more broadly: Sequencing used unsorted whole-blood bulk RNA, so chains lack pairing.

The CDR3 extends over 15 amino acids. Germline values: CDR1 SGHAT, CDR2 FQNNGV. V gave up 5 bases and J gave up 0 bases, with 14 bases separating them. This clonotype was observed at least ten times. TCRdb recomputed calls from the 5' RACE reads with MiXCR, one row per CDR3 protein. The table shows roughly 30,000 distinct CDR3 sequences, with less than 6.5% occurring only once. This clonotype was obtained from an adult who was a healthcare worker with PCR-confirmed SARS-CoV-2 infection or an uninfected control (not recorded which). Sequenced material: whole blood, taken at baseline. The rearrangement links TRBV11-2 to TRBJ2-7; a weak D match, TRBD1 (6 bases). CDR3 nucleotides: TGTGCCAGCAGCCCCAGGACAGCGAGCTCCTACGAGCAGTACTTC. Its protein is CASSPRTASSYEQYF.